The present TCR beta chain was sequenced within a study of CD8+ T cells in alopecia areata. The study, taken as a whole, reports: Resident alphabeta T cells of normal skin are also sequenced in scalp samples.

Extracted RNA was reverse transcribed, and the resulting cDNA served as sequencing template. TCRdb keeps only in-frame clones here, not all; method: immunoSEQ multiplex PCR. Among about 99,000 clones listed, around three fifths were seen once. To note about this clone: Its target is unknown. Other DNA sequences in this specimen translate into the identical CDR3.

Sequencing was done on a sample of CD4+ T cells sorted from blood. The clonotype comes from a human donor in good health.

The CDR3, as DNA: TGCAGTGCTACAGAGAACACTGAAGCTTTCTTT. Its translation: CSATENTEAFF. This chain links TRBV20-1 with TRBJ1-1; D gene ambiguous. Trimming left V 4 bases short and J 1 base short, with 4 bases between. Germline-derived CDR1 and CDR2 are DFQATT and SNEGSKA (reference sequence). The CDR3 sequence is 11 residues long.